These 21 T cell receptor beta chains originate from one sample sequenced in a study of cytomegalovirus exposure and HLA in healthy donors. PCR employed 60 Vbeta and 13 Jbeta primers. TCRdb's copy holds only in-frame clones and misses some; the assay was immunoSEQ multiplex PCR. The sample consists of 130,000 to 150,000 clones, about 80% of them appearing once. The sequenced material came from PBMCs. These receptor sequences come from a man aged 40-49 years in good health and CMV-seropositive.

In this sample, this clone turned up a few times. The V gene is TRBV15, the J gene TRBJ2-1; 8 bases are a match to TRBD2. CDR3 length: 16 residues. Per the germline V gene, CDR1 is LNHNV and CDR2 is YYDKDF (reference sequence). J was trimmed by 0 bases and V by 2 bases; bases with no gene match: 3. The CDR3 DNA is TGTGCCACCAGCAGATGGGGGACTAGCTCCTACAATGAGCAGTTCTTC. Residues: CATSRWGTSSYNEQFF.

The gene calls are TRBV14 and TRBJ2-3, with D perhaps TRBD2 (6 bases). Germline lookup yields CDR1 SGHDN and CDR2 FVKESK. The CDR3 sequence is 17 residues long. Trimming pared 3 bases from V and 2 bases from J, leaving 18 bases between. The CDR3 sequence: CASSHPPGRGPTDTQYF. The CDR3 DNA is TGTGCCAGCAGCCACCCCCCCGGGCGGGGCCCCACAGATACGCAGTATTTT.

This chain links TRBV18 with TRBJ2-2, with a tentative D call TRBD1 (6 bases). Per germline, CDR1 KGHSH and CDR2 LQKENI. CDR3 length: 17 amino acids. V was clipped by 2 bases and J by 2 bases, with 15 bases between them. The CDR3 here is CASSPRSGTPNTGELFF. The CDR3 region has the DNA TGTGCCAGCTCACCAAGGTCCGGGACACCAAACACCGGGGAGCTGTTTTTT.

CDR3 DNA sequence: TGTGCCATCAGTGCGACAGGGGGGGACACTGAAGCTTTCTTT. Translating it yields CAISATGGDTEAFF. This chain connects TRBV10-3 to TRBJ1-1; TRBD1 aligns across 9 bases. Trimming cost V 4 bases and J 3 bases; bases outside gene matches: 3. Germline V gene data show CDR1 as ENHRY and CDR2 as SYGVKD. CDR3 length: 14 amino acids.

The chain recombines TRBV15 with TRBJ2-6, with a tentative D call TRBD1 (6 bases). The CDR3 loop spans 15 amino acids. Germline V gene data show CDR1 as LNHNV and CDR2 as YYDKDF (reference sequence). V was shortened by 3 bases and J by 4 bases, with 10 bases between the two germline ends. CDR3 nucleotide sequence: TGTGCCACCAGCAGCAGGGGAGCCGGGGCCAACGTCCTGACTTTC. Its translation is CATSSRGAGANVLTF. The full variable domain, its missing parts supplied by reference TRBV15 and TRBJ2-6, is DAMVIQNPRYQVTQFGKPVTLSCSQTLNHNVMYWYQQKSSQAPKLLFHYYDKDFNNEADTPDNFQSRRPNTSFCFLDIRSPGLGDTAMYLCATSSRGAGANVLTFGAGSRLTVL.

The rearrangement uses TRBV7-6 and TRBJ1-4; 7 bases line up with TRBD1. Germline-derived CDR1 and CDR2 are SGHVS and FNYEAQ. The CDR3 has 14 residues. Trimming cost V 2 bases and J 7 bases; bases outside gene matches: 4. CDR3 region: CASSLQGGVEKLFF. The CDR3 nucleotides are TGTGCCAGCAGCTTACAGGGGGGAGTTGAAAAACTGTTTTTT.

The V gene is TRBV28, the J gene TRBJ1-4; D unclear. With 3 bases removed from V and 8 bases from J, the gap between germline ends came to 16 bases. The CDR3 is 15 residues long. Germline CDR1 MDHEN, CDR2 SYDVKM. The CDR3 coding sequence is TGTGCCAGCAGTTTTTTTTGGCGGCAGAAAGAAAAACTGTTTTTT. Amino acids: CASSFFWRQKEKLFF.

This clone occurred once. The chain links TRBV5-1 to TRBJ2-1; the D gene is possibly TRBD1 (5 bases). V lost 0 bases, J lost 3 bases, and 7 bases lay in between. From germline, CDR1 is SGHRS and CDR2 YFSETQ. The CDR3 is made up of 14 amino acids. The CDR3 reads CASSLADSYNEQFF. The CDR3 nucleotides are TGCGCCAGCAGCTTGGCCGACAGCTACAATGAGCAGTTCTTC.

The V and J genes are TRBV5-4 and TRBJ2-2; 12 bases align to TRBD2. CDR1 and CDR2 from the germline V gene are SGHNT and YYREEE (reference sequence). This CDR3 is built from 16 residues. Losses at the gene ends were 4 bases for V and 1 base for J; bases not matched to a gene: 2. CDR3 sequence reads: CASSRTSGKNTGELFF. The DNA for the CDR3 is TGTGCCAGCAGCCGGACTAGCGGGAAGAACACCGGGGAGCTGTTTTTT.

The chain links TRBV18 to TRBJ2-7; D is perhaps TRBD1 (6 bases). Deletions cut 5 bases from V and 4 bases from J, with 15 bases between. This CDR3 comprises 14 residues. Germline V gene lookup returns CDR1 KGHSH and CDR2 LQKENI. The CDR3: CASSLQGPNYEQYF. CDR3 DNA sequence: TGTGCCAGCTCATTGCAGGGGCCAAATTACGAGCAGTACTTC.

V usage is TRBV5-4 and J usage is TRBJ2-5; no clear D. The J call may be incorrect, as the DNA end agrees better with TRBJ2-7. Germline CDR1 SGHNT, CDR2 YYREEE (reference sequence). This CDR3 is built from 16 residues. CDR3 sequence: CASSLPTTRGTYEQYF. As DNA, the CDR3 is TGTGCCAGCAGCTTACCCACTACTCGAGGCACCTACGAGCAGTACTTC.

J is TRBJ1-2 and V is TRBV29-1; D may be TRBD1 (6 bases). Trimming removed 5 bases at V and 2 bases at J, with 12 bases between. Germline loops: CDR1 SQVTM, CDR2 ANQGSEA. The CDR3 is made up of 13 amino acids. CDR3 DNA sequence: TGCAGCGTTCTCGGACAGCTCAACTATGGCTACACCTTC. It encodes CSVLGQLNYGYTF.

The chain is built from TRBV6-6 and TRBJ1-1; perhaps TRBD1 as D (5 bases). Germline CDR1 MNHNY, CDR2 SVGAGI (reference sequence). V lost 6 bases, J lost 3 bases, and 14 bases lay in between. This CDR3 contains 14 residues. Here the CDR3 reads CASSRNGGDTEAFF. The DNA of the CDR3 is TGTGCCAGCAGCCGAAACGGGGGGGACACTGAAGCTTTCTTT.

With respect to this clone: Additional DNA sequences in this sample encode the identical CDR3. This chain joins TRBV5-5 and TRBJ1-1, with 7 bases identical to TRBD1. This CDR3 comprises 13 residues. Germline V lookup: CDR1 SGHKS, CDR2 YYEKEE (reference sequence). Unmatched junction bases numbered 4, after V lost 3 bases and J lost 5 bases. The CDR3 DNA reads TGTGCCAGCAGCTCCGACAGGGATACTGAAGCTTTCTTT. Translation gives CASSSDRDTEAFF.

The V call is TRBV30, the J call TRBJ1-4, with TRBD1 identical over 8 bases. Germline V gene sequence: CDR1 GTSNPN, CDR2 SVGIG (reference sequence). The CDR3 has 13 residues. Germline trimming cut 8 bases from V and 5 bases from J; bases unmatched to any gene: 7. For the CDR3, the DNA is TGTGCCGGGCAGGGGGCGGAAAATGAAAAACTGTTTTTT. It translates to CAGQGAENEKLFF.

Points on this clone: Other DNA sequences in the sample encode the same CDR3. J is TRBJ1-4 and V is TRBV29-1; D possibly corresponds to TRBD1 (6 bases). Deletions cut 7 bases from V and 7 bases from J, with 16 bases between. CDR1 SQVTM and CDR2 ANQGSEA come from the germline V gene. The CDR3 runs to 13 residues. CDR3 bases: TGCAGCGCCCTAGGGCGGGGGCGTGAAAAACTGTTTTTT. Protein product: CSALGRGREKLFF.

This clone turned up a few times. This chain connects TRBV27 to TRBJ2-1; a possible D gene is TRBD2 (5 bases). Germline CDR1 and CDR2: MNHEY and SMNVEV (reference sequence). There are 13 residues in the CDR3. Trimming pared 6 bases from V and 4 bases from J, leaving 10 bases between. DNA of the CDR3: TGTGCCAGCAGGGGAGCGGTTTACAATGAGCAGTTCTTC. This gives the protein CASRGAVYNEQFF.

The CDR3 DNA reads as TGCGCCAGCAGTGATCCCGGGACAGACCCCTACGAGCAGTACTTC. Translation: CASSDPGTDPYEQYF. This sequence joins TRBV10-1 and TRBJ2-5; 7 bases match TRBD1. The DNA matches TRBJ2-7 better at its end, which makes the J call doubtful. This CDR3 spans 15 amino acids. Germline CDR1 is WNHNN and CDR2 is SYGVQD (reference sequence).

J is TRBJ1-1 and V is TRBV5-4; D ambiguous. V was shortened by 3 bases and J by 4 bases, with 13 bases between the two germline ends. The CDR3 contains 14 residues. Per the germline V gene, CDR1 is SGHNT and CDR2 is YYREEE (reference sequence). The CDR3 spells CASSSTMGSTEAFF. CDR3 DNA sequence: TGTGCCAGCAGCTCAACCATGGGGAGCACTGAAGCTTTCTTT.

This sequence joins TRBV5-1 and TRBJ1-1, with 8 bases identical to TRBD1. Trimming cost V 4 bases and J 1 base; bases outside gene matches: 3. Germline-derived CDR1 and CDR2 are SGHRS and YFSETQ. The CDR3 runs to 14 residues. The CDR3 DNA is TGCGCCAGCAGCAACGGACAGGGGAACACTGAAGCTTTCTTT. Amino acids: CASSNGQGNTEAFF.

The rearrangement uses TRBV7-3 and TRBJ2-2, with 9 bases fitting TRBD2. The germline gives CDR1 SGHTA, CDR2 FQGTGA. V dropped 5 bases and J dropped 5; count of bases not matched to a gene: 15. The CDR3 contains 18 residues. The CDR3 here is CASSPPGLAGVGTGELFF. Here the CDR3 DNA reads TGTGCCAGCAGCCCGCCAGGGTTAGCGGGAGTAGGGACCGGGGAGCTGTTTTTT.